This TCR beta chain is drawn from a study of blood T cell repertoires in COVID-19. About the study: PBMCs, B-cell-depleted T cells, or T cells were the source of the cDNA or gDNA that made up the material.

Measured with immunoSEQ multiplex PCR; TCRdb has only the in-frame clones, and not every one. The repertoire consists of about 120,000 clones, with over 65% occurring once and the leading ten covering roughly 3.9%. Trimming shortened V by 7 bases and J by 6 bases, and 19 bases separated the two germline ends. CDR1 and CDR2 (germline): SGHAT, FQNNGV. CDR3 length equals 14 residues. This rearrangement joins TRBV11-2 to TRBJ2-7; weak D call: TRBD1 (5 bases). The clonotype was recovered from a man aged 55 to 70 with acute or convalescent COVID-19. Sequenced material: peripheral blood. DNA for the CDR3: TGTGCCAGCACCCCCTCGCAGGGAATGGGCGAGCAGTACTTC. This encodes CASTPSQGMGEQYF.